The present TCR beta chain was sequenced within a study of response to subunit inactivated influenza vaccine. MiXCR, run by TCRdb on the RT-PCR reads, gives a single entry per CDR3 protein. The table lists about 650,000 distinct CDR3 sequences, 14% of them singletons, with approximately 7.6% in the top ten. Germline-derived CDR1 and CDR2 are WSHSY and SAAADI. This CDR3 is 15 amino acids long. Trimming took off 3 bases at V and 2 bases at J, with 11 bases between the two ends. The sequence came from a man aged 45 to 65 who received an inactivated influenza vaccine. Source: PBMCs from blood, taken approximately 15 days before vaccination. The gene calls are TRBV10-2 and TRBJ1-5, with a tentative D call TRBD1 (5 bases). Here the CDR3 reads CASSDVIGGNQPQHF. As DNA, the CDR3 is TGCGCCAGCAGTGATGTAATAGGGGGCAATCAGCCCCAGCATTTT.